This entry features one TCR beta chain sequence. The target of this receptor is not known. The input lacks base qualities; no much larger clone sits a single base away. The V and J ends are trimmed by 6 bases and 6 bases, leaving 18 bases between them. The CDR3 sequence holds 14 residues, the cysteine and phenylalanine included. Only the CDR3 region is kept as DNA, spanning 42 bases read in frame from base 1. According to the germline V gene, CDR1 reads SNHLY and CDR2 reads FYNNEI. These data belong to a study of blood T cell repertoires in COVID-19 (TCRdb year 2020). Looking at the study overall: Collaborator samples came from the United States, Italy and Spain and covered acute and convalescent phases of COVID-19. The material from the prospective study consisted of cDNA or gDNA derived from T cells, B-cell-depleted T cells, or PBMCs. Subjects who had been exposed to COVID-19, were actively infected with it, or had recovered from it provided the deeply sampled blood TCRbeta repertoires that made up the dataset. The repertoires were released in a freely available public database meant as a resource for research on the immune response to SARS-CoV-2. The samples were drawn from two sources: the first 160 participants of the ongoing ImmuneRACE study, and some 1,300 subjects contributed by 6 global collaborators. A de-identified subject ID, COVID-19 status, age in years and sex were almost always included in the sample metadata. Where available, HLA class I and class II types were taken from metadata supplied by the sample provider and were not determined by assay-based typing.

On the study overall, not on this receptor specifically: The amount of clinical and demographic metadata varied by source and participant and was provided uncurated.

TCRbeta CDR3 regions were amplified from genomic DNA by means of the immunoSEQ Assay, a bias-controlled multiplex PCR. Turning to the authors' computational methods: The number of nucleated cells in each sample was estimated by amplification of reference gene primers within the assay. To quantify the absolute abundance of each unique TCRbeta CDR3 rearrangement, sequence reads were collapsed and filtered. Productive Simpson clonality was computed per sample as the square root of Simpson's diversity index over productive rearrangements. Not all clones reach the TCRdb copy of this immuneACCESS table, which keeps in-frame sequences only. Checked studies attribute under half of the gap to unresolved V genes and leave the rest unexplained. V and J calls and clone size come straight from that table; D and trimming were deduced from the DNA. Present in this sample are under 45,000 clones, over 65% of which were seen just once. The ten largest clonotypes hold roughly 2% of the sample.

Each collaborating institution followed its own protocols to collect whole blood in K2EDTA tubes. For TCRbeta analysis, collaborators shipped samples in one of three forms: frozen whole blood, isolated PBMCs, or DNA extracted from either of those sample types. This receptor was taken from a man between 60 and 70 years old with active COVID-19. The chain uses TRBV2 and TRBJ2-7; D gene: possibly TRBD2, on 5 matching bases. Sequencing was performed on peripheral blood. The bases are TGTGCCAGCAGGGGCCGGGGAGTAGTGGGCGAGCAGTACTTC. This gives the protein CASRGRGVVGEQYF. Reference TRBV2 and TRBJ2-7 proteins supply the regions before and after the CDR3; the full variable domain is: EPEVTQTPSHQVTQMGQEVILRCVPISNHLYFYWYRQILGQKVEFLVSFYNNEISEKSEIFDDQFSVERPDGSNFTLKIRSTKLEDSAMYFCASRGRGVVGEQYFGPGTRLTVT.